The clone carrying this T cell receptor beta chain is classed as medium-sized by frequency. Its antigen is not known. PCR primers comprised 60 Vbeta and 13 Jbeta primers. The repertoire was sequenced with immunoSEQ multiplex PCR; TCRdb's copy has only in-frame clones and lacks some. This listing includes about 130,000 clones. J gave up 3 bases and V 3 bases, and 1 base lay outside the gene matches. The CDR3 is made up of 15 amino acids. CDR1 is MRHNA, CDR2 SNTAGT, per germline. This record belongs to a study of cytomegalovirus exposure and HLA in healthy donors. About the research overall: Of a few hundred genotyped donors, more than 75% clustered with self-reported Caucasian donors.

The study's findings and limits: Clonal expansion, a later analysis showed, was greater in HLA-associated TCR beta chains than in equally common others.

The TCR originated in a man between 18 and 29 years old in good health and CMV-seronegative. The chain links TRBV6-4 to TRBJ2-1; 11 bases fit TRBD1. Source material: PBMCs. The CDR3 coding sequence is TGTGCCAGCAGTGAGGGACAGGGGGACTACAATGAGCAGTTCTTC. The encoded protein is CASSEGQGDYNEQFF.